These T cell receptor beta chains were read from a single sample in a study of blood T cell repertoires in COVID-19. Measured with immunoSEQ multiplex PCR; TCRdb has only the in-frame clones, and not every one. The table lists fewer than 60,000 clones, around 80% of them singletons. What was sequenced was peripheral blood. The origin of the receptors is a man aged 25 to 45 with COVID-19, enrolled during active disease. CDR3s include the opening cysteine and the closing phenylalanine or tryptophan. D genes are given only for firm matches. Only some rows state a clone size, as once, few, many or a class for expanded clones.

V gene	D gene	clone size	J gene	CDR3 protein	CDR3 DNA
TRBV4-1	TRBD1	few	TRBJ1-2	CASSQVVTGANYGYTF	TGCGCCAGCAGCCAAGTTGTGACAGGGGCGAACTATGGCTACACCTTC
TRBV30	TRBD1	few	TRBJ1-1	CAWSLPRQGTEAFF	TGTGCCTGGAGTCTCCCTCGACAGGGCACTGAAGCTTTCTTT
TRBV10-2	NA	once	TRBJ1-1	CASSEAGLPEAFF	TGCGCCAGCAGTGAGGCAGGTCTACCTGAAGCTTTCTTT
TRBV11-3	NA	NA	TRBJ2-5	CASSLDSGFETQYF	TGTGCCAGCAGCTTAGATTCAGGGTTTGAGACCCAGTACTTC
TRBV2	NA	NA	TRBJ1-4	CASSDGAFEKLFF	TGTGCCAGCAGTGATGGAGCCTTCGAAAAACTGTTTTTT
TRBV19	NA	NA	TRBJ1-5	CASSEGTFNQPQHF	TGTGCCAGTAGTGAGGGGACATTCAATCAGCCCCAGCATTTT
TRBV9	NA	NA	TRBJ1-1	CASSEKGLDITEAFF	TGTGCCAGCAGCGAAAAGGGACTGGATATCACTGAAGCTTTCTTT
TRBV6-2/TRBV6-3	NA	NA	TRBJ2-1	CASSGPYSGPGIPNEQFF	TGTGCCAGCAGTGGTCCCTATAGCGGCCCAGGGATCCCCAATGAGCAGTTCTTC
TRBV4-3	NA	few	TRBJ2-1	CASSQDGPPSGRSEQFF	TGCGCCAGCAGCCAAGATGGACCCCCTTCTGGGAGGAGTGAGCAGTTCTTC
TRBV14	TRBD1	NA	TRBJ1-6	CASSQVGQGHNSPLHF	TGTGCCAGCAGCCAAGTGGGACAGGGGCATAATTCACCCCTCCACTTT
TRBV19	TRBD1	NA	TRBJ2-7	CASSIGGTGQGQYF	TGTGCCAGTAGTATCGGTGGTACCGGACAGGGGCAGTACTTC
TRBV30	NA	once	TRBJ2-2	CARRGAGGTGELFF	TGTGCCCGCAGAGGGGCAGGGGGGACCGGGGAGCTGTTTTTT
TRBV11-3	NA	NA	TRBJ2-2	CASSWTSTGELFF	TGTGCCAGCAGCTGGACTTCCACCGGGGAGCTGTTTTTT
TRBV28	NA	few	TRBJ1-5	CASSLPGQFQPQHF	TGTGCCAGCAGCCTCCCCGGACAGTTTCAGCCCCAGCATTTT
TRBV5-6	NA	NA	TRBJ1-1	CASISKSYTEAFF	TGTGCCAGCATCTCCAAGAGTTACACTGAAGCTTTCTTT
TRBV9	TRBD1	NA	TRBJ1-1	CASSPRTGKNTEAFF	TGTGCCAGCAGCCCCCGGACAGGGAAGAACACTGAAGCTTTCTTT
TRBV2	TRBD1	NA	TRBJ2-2	CASKRTGNTGELFF	TGTGCCAGCAAGAGGACAGGGAACACCGGGGAGCTGTTTTTT
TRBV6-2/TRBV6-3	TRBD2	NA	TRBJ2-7	CASSYSGTSGKNEQYF	TGTGCCAGCAGTTACTCCGGGACTAGCGGGAAAAACGAGCAGTACTTC
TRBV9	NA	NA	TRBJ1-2	CASSDRQRLSGYTF	TGTGCCAGCAGCGACAGACAACGCCTAAGTGGCTACACCTTC
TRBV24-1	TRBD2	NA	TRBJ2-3	CATGGGRGSYADTQYF	TGTGCCACCGGGGGTGGGAGGGGTTCGTACGCAGATACGCAGTATTTT
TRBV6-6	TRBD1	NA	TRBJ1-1	CASSYADRKNTEAFF	TGTGCCAGCAGTTACGCGGACAGGAAGAACACTGAAGCTTTCTTT
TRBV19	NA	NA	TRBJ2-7	CASSPNTREQYF	TGTGCCAGTAGCCCAAATACCAGGGAGCAGTACTTC
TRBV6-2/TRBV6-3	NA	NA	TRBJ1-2	CASSPPSLIPNYGYTF	TGTGCCAGCAGTCCCCCGTCGCTAATTCCTAACTATGGCTACACCTTC
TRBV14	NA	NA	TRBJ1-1	CASSQGTNTEAFF	TGTGCCAGCAGCCAAGGCACTAACACTGAAGCTTTCTTT
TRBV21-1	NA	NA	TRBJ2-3	CASSKGIAESTDTQYF	TGTGCCAGCAGCAAAGGTATAGCGGAAAGCACAGATACGCAGTATTTT
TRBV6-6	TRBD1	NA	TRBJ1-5	CASSTTGGGGQPQHF	TGTGCCAGCAGTACCACAGGGGGTGGAGGTCAGCCCCAGCATTTT
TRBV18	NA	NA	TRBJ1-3	CASSPEGGRGGNTIYF	TGTGCCAGCTCACCCGAAGGGGGTAGAGGAGGAAACACCATATATTTT
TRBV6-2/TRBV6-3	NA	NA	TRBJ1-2	CASSYPYSRNTNYGYTF	TGTGCCAGCAGTTACCCATACAGCAGAAATACTAACTATGGCTACACCTTC
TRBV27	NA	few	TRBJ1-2	CASRGDSRTVYGYTF	TGTGCCAGCAGAGGGGACTCGAGGACCGTCTATGGCTACACCTTC
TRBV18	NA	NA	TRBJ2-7	CASSHGRGLSYEQYF	TGTGCCAGCTCGCACGGGCGGGGGCTCTCCTACGAGCAGTACTTC
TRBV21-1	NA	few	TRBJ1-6	CASSKGVEGSPLHF	TGTGCCAGCAGCAAAGGGGTGGAGGGTTCACCCCTCCACTTT
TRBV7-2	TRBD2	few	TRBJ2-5	CASSLTRLAGGPGSTQYF	TGTGCCAGCAGCTTAACGAGACTAGCGGGCGGACCAGGAAGTACCCAGTACTTC
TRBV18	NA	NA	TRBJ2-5	CASSSRIGIQETQYF	TGTGCCAGCTCTTCGAGGATCGGGATTCAAGAGACCCAGTACTTC
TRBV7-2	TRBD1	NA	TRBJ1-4	CASSPVVTGQKLFF	TGTGCCAGCAGTCCCGTCGTGACAGGGCAAAAACTGTTTTTT
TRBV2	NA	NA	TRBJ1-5	CASTREQGQQPQHF	TGTGCCAGCACCAGGGAACAGGGCCAGCAGCCCCAGCATTTT
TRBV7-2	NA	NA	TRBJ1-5	CASSTVSNQPQHF	TGTGCCAGCAGTACAGTAAGCAATCAGCCCCAGCATTTT
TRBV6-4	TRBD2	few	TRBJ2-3	CASSDSAGATDTQYF	TGTGCCAGCAGTGACTCCGCGGGAGCAACAGATACGCAGTATTTT
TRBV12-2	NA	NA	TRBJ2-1	CASRLRGWRLAGGDKFF	TGTGCAAGTCGCTTACGGGGCTGGAGACTAGCGGGAGGAGATAAGTTCTTC
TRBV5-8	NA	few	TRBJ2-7	CASSHSRAYEQYF	TGTGCCAGCAGCCATTCACGGGCCTACGAGCAGTACTTC
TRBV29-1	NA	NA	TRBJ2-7	CSVYGGARGYEQYF	TGCAGCGTTTACGGCGGGGCTAGGGGCTACGAGCAGTACTTC
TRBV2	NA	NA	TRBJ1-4	CASTRDSNEKLFF	TGTGCCAGCACGAGGGATTCTAATGAAAAACTGTTTTTT
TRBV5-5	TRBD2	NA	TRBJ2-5	CASTPGGGVGQETQYF	TGTGCCAGCACCCCTGGGGGAGGGGTGGGCCAAGAGACCCAGTACTTC
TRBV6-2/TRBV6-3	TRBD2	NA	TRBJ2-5	CASSRTSAETQYF	TGTGCCAGCAGTCGGACTAGCGCAGAGACCCAGTACTTC
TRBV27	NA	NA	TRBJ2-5	CASSPTSLVGETQYF	TGTGCCAGCAGCCCAACAAGTCTAGTGGGAGAGACCCAGTACTTC
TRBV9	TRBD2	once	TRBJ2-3	CASTINGEGDTQYF	TGTGCCAGCACCATTAACGGGGAGGGAGATACGCAGTATTTT
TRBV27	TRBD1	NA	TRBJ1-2	CASSSIPQGAANYGYTF	TGTGCCAGCAGTTCCATTCCTCAGGGGGCTGCGAACTATGGCTACACCTTC
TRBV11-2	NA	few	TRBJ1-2	CASSPRTARMRGYTF	TGTGCCAGCAGCCCCCGTACGGCCAGGATGAGAGGCTACACCTTC
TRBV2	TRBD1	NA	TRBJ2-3	CASILTGPQNTQYF	TGTGCCAGCATTCTGACAGGGCCCCAAAATACGCAGTATTTT
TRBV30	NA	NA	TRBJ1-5	CAWSVIGDNQPQHF	TGTGCCTGGAGTGTAATCGGGGACAATCAGCCCCAGCATTTT
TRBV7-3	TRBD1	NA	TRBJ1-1	CASSRTGGPEAFF	TGTGCCAGCAGCCGGACAGGGGGTCCTGAAGCTTTCTTT